This TCR beta chain was identified during a study of cytomegalovirus exposure and HLA in healthy donors. Broader study findings: Three CMV-associated chains were confirmed in vitro to be specific for CMV antigens. Using the classifier, cytomegalovirus status was reportedly diagnosed with high specificity and sensitivity.

For this clone: Its antigen is not identified.

With 5 bases removed from V and 2 bases from J, the gap between germline ends came to 16 bases. Germline V gene lookup returns CDR1 MNHNY and CDR2 SVGAGI (reference sequence). The CDR3 sequence is 16 residues long. Assay used: immunoSEQ multiplex PCR; TCRdb lists only in-frame clones, some missing. The data show 70,000 to 80,000 clones, nearly 95% seen once. This chain joins TRBV6-6 and TRBJ1-3, with a weak D call TRBD1 (6 bases). Sequenced sample: PBMCs. The sequence derives from a woman younger than 30 in good health and CMV-seronegative. CDR3 sequence: CASSTSREGAGNTIYF. CDR3 bases: TGTGCCAGCAGTACATCCAGGGAGGGGGCTGGAAACACCATATATTTT.